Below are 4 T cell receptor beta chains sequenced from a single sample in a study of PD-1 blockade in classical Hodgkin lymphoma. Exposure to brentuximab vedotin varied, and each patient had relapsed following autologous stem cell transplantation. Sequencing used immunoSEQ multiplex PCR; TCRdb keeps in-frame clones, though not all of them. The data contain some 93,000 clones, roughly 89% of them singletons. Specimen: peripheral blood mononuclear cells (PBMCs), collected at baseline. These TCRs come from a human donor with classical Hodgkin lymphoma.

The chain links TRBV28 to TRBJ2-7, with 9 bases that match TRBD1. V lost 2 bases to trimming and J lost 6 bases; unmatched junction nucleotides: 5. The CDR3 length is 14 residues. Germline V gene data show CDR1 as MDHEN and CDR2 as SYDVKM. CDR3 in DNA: TGTGCCAGCAGTTTAAACAGGGGGCCTGGCGAGCAGTACTTC. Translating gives CASSLNRGPGEQYF.

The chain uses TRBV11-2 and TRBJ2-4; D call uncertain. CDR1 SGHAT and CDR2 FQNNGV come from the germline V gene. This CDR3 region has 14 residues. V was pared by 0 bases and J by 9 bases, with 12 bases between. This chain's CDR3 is CASSLDKSEGIQYF. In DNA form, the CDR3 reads TGTGCCAGCAGCTTAGATAAAAGTGAAGGCATTCAGTACTTC.

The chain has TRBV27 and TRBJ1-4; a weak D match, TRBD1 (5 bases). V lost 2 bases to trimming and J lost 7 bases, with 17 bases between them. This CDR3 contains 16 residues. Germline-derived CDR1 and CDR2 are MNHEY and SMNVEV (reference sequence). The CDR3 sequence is CASSLTSRVQTEKLFF. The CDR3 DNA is TGTGCCAGCAGTTTAACCTCCAGGGTTCAGACTGAAAAACTGTTTTTT.

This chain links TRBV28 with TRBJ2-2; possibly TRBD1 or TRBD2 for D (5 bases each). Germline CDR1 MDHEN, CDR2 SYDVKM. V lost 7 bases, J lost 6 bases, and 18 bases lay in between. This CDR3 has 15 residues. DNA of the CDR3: TGTGCCAGCATGAGGGGAACCAGGATCGCCGGGGAGCTGTTTTTT. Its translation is CASMRGTRIAGELFF. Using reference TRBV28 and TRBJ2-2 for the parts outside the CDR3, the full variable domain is DVKVTQSSRYLVKRTGEKVFLECVQDMDHENMFWYRQDPGLGLRLIYFSYDVKMKEKGDIPEGYSVSREKKERFSLILESASTNQTSMYLCASMRGTRIAGELFFGEGSRLTVL.